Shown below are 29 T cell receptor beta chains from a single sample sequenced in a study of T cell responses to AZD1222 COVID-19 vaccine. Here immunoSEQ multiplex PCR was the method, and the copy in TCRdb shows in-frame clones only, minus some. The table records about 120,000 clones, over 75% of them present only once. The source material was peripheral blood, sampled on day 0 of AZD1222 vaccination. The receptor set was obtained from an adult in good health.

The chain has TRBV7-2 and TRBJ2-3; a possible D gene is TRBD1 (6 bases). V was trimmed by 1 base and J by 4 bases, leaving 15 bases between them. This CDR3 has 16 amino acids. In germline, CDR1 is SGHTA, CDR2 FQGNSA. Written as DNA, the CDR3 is TGTGCCAGCAGCTTAGATACAGGGATTCTGGCAGATACGCAGTATTTT. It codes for CASSLDTGILADTQYF.

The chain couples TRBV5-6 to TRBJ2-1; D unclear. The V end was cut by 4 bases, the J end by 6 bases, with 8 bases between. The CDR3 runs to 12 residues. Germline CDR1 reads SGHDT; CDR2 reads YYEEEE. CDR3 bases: TGTGCCAGCAGCAGCTACTCCAATGAGCAGTTCTTC. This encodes CASSSYSNEQFF.

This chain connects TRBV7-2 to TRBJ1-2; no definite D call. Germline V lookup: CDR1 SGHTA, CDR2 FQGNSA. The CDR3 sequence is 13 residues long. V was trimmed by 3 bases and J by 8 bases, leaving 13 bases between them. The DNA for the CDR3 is TGTGCCAGCAGCTTTGAGGCCTCTAGAGGCTACACCTTC. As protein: CASSFEASRGYTF.

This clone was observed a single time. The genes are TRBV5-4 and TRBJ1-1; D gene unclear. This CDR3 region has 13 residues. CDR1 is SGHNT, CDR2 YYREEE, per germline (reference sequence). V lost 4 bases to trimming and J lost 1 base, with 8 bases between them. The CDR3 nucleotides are TGTGCCAGCAGCATCGGATGGAACACTGAAGCTTTCTTT. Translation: CASSIGWNTEAFF.

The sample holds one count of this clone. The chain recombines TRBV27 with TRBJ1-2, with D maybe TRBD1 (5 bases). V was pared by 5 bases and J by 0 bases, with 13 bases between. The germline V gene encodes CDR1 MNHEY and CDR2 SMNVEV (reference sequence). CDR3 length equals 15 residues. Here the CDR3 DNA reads TGTGCCAGCAGTAGGGAGGGGATGGCTAACTATGGCTACACCTTC. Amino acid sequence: CASSREGMANYGYTF.

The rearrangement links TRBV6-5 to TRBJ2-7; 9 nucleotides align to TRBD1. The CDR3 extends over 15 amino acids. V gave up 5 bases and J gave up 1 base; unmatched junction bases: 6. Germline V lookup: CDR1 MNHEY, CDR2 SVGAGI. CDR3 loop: CASSTSGTGSYEQYF. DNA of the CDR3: TGTGCCAGCAGTACCTCCGGGACAGGGTCCTACGAGCAGTACTTC.

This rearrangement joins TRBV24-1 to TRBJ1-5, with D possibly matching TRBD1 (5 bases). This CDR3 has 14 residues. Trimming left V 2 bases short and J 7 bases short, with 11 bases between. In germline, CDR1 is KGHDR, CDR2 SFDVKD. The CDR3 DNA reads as TGTGCCACCAGTGATTCAGGGTCGGACCAGCCCCAGCATTTT. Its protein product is CATSDSGSDQPQHF.

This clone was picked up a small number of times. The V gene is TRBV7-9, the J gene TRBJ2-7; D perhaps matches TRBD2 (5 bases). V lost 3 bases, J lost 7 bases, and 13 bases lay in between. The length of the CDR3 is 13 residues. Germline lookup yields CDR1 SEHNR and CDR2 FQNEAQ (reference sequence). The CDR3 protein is CASSFEGVGEQYF. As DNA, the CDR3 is TGTGCCAGCAGCTTCGAGGGCGTAGGGGAGCAGTACTTC.

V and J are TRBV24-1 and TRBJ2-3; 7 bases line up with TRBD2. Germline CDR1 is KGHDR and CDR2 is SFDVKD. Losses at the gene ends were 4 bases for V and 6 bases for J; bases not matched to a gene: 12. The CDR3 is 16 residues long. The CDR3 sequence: CATSESGLGQIDTQYF. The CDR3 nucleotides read TGTGCCACCAGTGAATCCGGACTAGGCCAAATCGATACGCAGTATTTT.

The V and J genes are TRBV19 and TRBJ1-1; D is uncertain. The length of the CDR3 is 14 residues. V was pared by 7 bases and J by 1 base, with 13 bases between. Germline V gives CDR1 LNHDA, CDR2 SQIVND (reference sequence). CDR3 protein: CASILPGRNTEAFF. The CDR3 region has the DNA TGTGCCAGTATACTCCCTGGGCGGAACACTGAAGCTTTCTTT.

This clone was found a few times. The CDR3 DNA is TGTGCCAGCAGCCTAGGAGGGAGAATGAACACTGAAGCTTTCTTT. Amino acid sequence: CASSLGGRMNTEAFF. The chain employs TRBV7-8 and TRBJ1-1, with D hard to call. Germline V gives CDR1 SGHVS, CDR2 FQNEAQ. The CDR3 extends over 15 amino acids. V lost 5 bases to trimming and J lost 0 bases, with 13 bases between them.

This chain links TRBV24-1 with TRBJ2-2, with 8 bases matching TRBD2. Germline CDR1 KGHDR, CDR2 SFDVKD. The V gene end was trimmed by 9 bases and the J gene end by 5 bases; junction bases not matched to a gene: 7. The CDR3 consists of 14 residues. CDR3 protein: CATGGTSRTGELFF. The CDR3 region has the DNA TGTGCCACCGGGGGGACTAGTCGGACCGGGGAGCTGTTTTTT.

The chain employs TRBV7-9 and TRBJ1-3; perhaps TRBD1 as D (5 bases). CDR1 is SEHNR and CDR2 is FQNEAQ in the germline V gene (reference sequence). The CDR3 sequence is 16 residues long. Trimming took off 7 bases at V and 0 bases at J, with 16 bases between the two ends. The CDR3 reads CASTKGSGLSGNTIYF. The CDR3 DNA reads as TGTGCCAGCACCAAGGGGTCGGGGCTCTCTGGAAACACCATATATTTT.

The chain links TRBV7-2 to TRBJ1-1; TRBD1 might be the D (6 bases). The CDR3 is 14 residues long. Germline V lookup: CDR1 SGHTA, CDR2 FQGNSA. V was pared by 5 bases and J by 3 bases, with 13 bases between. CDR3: CASSLDRYDTEAFF. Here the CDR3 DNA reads TGTGCCAGCAGCCTGGACAGATACGACACTGAAGCTTTCTTT.

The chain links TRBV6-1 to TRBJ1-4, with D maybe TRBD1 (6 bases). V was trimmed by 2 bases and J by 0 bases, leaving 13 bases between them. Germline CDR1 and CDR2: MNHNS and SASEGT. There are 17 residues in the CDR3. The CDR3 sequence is CASSERGFTATNEKLFF. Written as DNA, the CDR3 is TGTGCCAGCAGTGAAAGGGGGTTTACTGCAACTAATGAAAAACTGTTTTTT.

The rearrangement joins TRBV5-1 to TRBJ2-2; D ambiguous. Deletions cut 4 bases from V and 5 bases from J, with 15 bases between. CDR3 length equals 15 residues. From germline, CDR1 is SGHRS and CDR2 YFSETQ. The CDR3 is CASSPRGDQTGELFF. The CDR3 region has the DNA TGCGCCAGCAGCCCCCGTGGAGACCAAACCGGGGAGCTGTTTTTT. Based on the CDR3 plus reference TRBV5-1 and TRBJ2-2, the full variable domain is KAGVTQTPRYLIKTRGQQVTLSCSPISGHRSVSWYQQTPGQGLQFLFEYFSETQRNKGNFPGRFSGRQFSNSRSEMNVSTLELGDSALYLCASSPRGDQTGELFFGEGSRLTVL.

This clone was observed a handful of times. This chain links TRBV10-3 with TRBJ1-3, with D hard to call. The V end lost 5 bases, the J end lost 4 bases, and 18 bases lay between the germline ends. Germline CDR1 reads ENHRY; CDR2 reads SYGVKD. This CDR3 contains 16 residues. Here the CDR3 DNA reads TGTGCCATCAGTCCGGGAGGACCCCGCGCCGGAAACACCATATATTTT. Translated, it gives CAISPGGPRAGNTIYF.

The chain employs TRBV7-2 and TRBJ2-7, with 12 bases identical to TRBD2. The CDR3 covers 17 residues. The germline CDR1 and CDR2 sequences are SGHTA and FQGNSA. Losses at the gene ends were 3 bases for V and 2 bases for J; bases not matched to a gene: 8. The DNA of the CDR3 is TGTGCCAGCAGCTTGCTTGGGGGGACTAGCGGGCCCTACGAGCAGTACTTC. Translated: CASSLLGGTSGPYEQYF.

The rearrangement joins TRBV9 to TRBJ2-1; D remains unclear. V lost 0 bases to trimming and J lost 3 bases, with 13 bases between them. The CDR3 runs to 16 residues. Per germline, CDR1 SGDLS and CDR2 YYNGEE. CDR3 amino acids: CASSVEGRPIYNEQFF. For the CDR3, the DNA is TGTGCCAGCAGCGTAGAGGGCAGACCGATCTACAATGAGCAGTTCTTC.

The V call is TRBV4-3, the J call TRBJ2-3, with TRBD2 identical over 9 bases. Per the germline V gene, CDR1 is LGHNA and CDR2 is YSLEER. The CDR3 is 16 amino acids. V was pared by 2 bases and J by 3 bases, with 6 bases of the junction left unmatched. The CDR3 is CASSQIAGAPTDTQYF. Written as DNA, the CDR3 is TGCGCCAGCAGCCAAATAGCGGGAGCCCCTACAGATACGCAGTATTTT.

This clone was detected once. Written as DNA, the CDR3 is TGCGCCAGCAGCTTGGCCGCTGACACCAGCACAGATACGCAGTATTTT. Protein: CASSLAADTSTDTQYF. This chain uses TRBV5-1 with TRBJ2-3; D is unclear. Germline V gene lookup returns CDR1 SGHRS and CDR2 YFSETQ. Trimming took off 0 bases at V and 0 bases at J, with 11 bases between the two ends. The CDR3 length is 16 residues.

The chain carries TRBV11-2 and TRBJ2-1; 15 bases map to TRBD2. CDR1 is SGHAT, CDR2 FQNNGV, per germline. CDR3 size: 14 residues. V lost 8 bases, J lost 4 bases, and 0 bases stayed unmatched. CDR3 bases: TGTGCCAGCGGACTAGCGGGAGGGTACAATGAGCAGTTCTTC. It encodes CASGLAGGYNEQFF.

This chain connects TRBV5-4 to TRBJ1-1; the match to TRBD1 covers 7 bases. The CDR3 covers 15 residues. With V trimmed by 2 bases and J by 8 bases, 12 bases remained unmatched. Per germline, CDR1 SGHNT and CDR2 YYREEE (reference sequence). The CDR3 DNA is TGTGCCAGCAGCTTACCAACCGGAGCGACAGGGGAAGCTTTCTTT. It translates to CASSLPTGATGEAFF.

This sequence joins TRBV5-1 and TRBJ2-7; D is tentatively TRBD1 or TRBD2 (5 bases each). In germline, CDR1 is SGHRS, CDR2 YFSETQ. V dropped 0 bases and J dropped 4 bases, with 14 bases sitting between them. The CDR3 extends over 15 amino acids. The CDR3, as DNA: TGCGCCAGCAGCTTGGGGGACGAGAGGAAATACGAGCAGTACTTC. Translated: CASSLGDERKYEQYF.

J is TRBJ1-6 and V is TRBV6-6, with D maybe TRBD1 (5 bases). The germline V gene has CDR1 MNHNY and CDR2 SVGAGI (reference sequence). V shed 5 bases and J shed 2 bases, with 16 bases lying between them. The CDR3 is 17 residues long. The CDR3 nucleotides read TGTGCCAGCAGTAGATCCGGGACCAGGACCTATAATTCACCCCTCCACTTT. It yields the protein CASSRSGTRTYNSPLHF.

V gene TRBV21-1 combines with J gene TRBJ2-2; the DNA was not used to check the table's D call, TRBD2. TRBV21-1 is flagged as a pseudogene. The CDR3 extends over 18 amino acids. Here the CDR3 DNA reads TGTGCCAGCAGCAAAAGGTTAGTCAGGACTTTGAACACCGGGGAGCTGTTTTTT. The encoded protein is CASSKRLVRTLNTGELFF.

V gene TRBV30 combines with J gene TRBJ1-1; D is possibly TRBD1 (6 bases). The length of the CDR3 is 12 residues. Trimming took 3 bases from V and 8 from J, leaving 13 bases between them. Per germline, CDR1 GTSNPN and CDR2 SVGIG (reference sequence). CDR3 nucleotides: TGTGCCTGGAGCCTAACAGGGTCCGAAGCTTTCTTT. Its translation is CAWSLTGSEAFF.

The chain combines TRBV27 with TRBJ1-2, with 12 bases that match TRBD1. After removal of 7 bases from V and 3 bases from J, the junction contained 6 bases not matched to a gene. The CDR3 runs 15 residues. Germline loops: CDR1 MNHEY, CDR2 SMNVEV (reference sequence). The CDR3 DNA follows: TGTGCCAGCAAGTTCGGGACAGGGGGCGACTATGGCTACACCTTC. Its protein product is CASKFGTGGDYGYTF.

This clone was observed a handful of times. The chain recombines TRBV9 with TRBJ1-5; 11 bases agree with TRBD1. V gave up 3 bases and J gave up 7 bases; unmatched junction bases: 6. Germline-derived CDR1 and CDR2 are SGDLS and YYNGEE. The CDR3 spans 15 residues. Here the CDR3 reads CASSGTGGREQPQHF. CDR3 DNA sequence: TGTGCCAGCAGCGGGACAGGGGGCAGGGAACAGCCCCAGCATTTT.